This TCR beta chain originates from a study of T-cell reconstitution after alpha-beta-depleted transplantation in children (dated by TCRdb to about 2016). Context from the whole study: Using TCR repertoire profiling, the study followed T-cell immune reconstitution in a quantitative way in children after TCRalphabeta/CD19-depleted allogeneic hematopoietic cell transplantation. What the study reported, not specific to this receptor: The frequencies of hyperexpanded clones fell over the following months, and after one year, T-cell counts and TCRbeta diversity were mostly attributed to newly produced T cells. In some patients, the high TCRbeta diversity seen at day 60 was put down to recipient T cells and intrathymic progenitors that had survived conditioning. The apparently early alphabetaT-cell count recovery about two months after transplant was reportedly dependent on only several hundred rapidly expanded clones derived from non-depleted graft cells.

Library preparation was by PCR. Sequencing relied on an Illumina HiSeq 2500. To normalize quantification of the TCRbeta repertoire, the TCR libraries were built with molecular barcoding that relied on unique molecular identifiers. Using fastp trimming at Q25 and MiXCR clonotype assembly, TCRdb reanalyzed the public sequencing data and kept in-frame beta chains. One record per CDR3 amino acid sequence lists the most common genes and DNA. Within this sample are around 130,000 distinct CDR3 sequences, with about 9.5% of them counted one time only. The ten largest clones add up to less than 25% of the sample. CDR1 and CDR2 were assigned from the germline V gene (reference sequence) as SEHNR and FQNEAQ. The CDR3 runs 15 residues from the cysteine to the phenylalanine. Only CDR3 DNA remains: 45 bases, in frame from the first base. V loses 1 base, J loses 8 bases, and the germline ends lie 12 bases apart.

In this sample, this clonotype turned up a few times. Its antigen is unknown. No base quality values were provided; no much bigger clone lies one nucleotide off. This sample's treatment or condition label indicates: allogeneic hematopoietic cell transplantation with graft depleted of TCRalphabeta T cells and CD19 B cells. The children who served as transplant recipients had been given grafts of TCRalphabeta/CD19-depleted allogeneic hematopoietic cells. The rearranged segments are TRBV7-9 and TRBJ1-6, with the D gene not clear enough to name. The input for sequencing was PBMCs, mostly from graft donor cells, taken 180 days after TCRalphabeta/CD19-depleted stem cell transplant. The sequence came from a girl under three years old who had a stem cell transplant for combined immunodeficiency, so the T cells may come from the graft donor. The DNA sequence follows: TGTGCCAGCAGCTTAGGGCCAGCGCCTTATTCACCCCTCCACTTT. The resulting protein is CASSLGPAPYSPLHF.